This note documents a single T cell receptor beta chain sequence. This specimen belongs to a study of OX40 agonist ivuxolimab in advanced cancers. Study-level information: Patients undergoing dose escalation presented with hepatocellular carcinoma, melanoma, renal cell or head and neck cancer.

Trimming stripped 6 bases from V and 4 bases from J, with 18 bases between. Germline V gene data show CDR1 as MDHEN and CDR2 as SYDVKM. The CDR3 is made up of 15 amino acids. Repertoires were generated with immunoSEQ multiplex PCR, while TCRdb's copy carries only in-frame clones and drops some. The sample carries more than 25,000 clones, 80% to 85% recorded once. Here the sequenced sample was CD4+ or CD8+ T cells sorted from blood, taken in a trial of the OX40 agonist ivuxolimab. This clonotype originated in an adult with an advanced solid tumor such as melanoma, head and neck, liver or kidney cancer. The gene calls are TRBV28 and TRBJ1-2; possibly TRBD1 for D (5 bases). Here the CDR3 reads CASRIQGRGIYGYTF. The CDR3 DNA follows: TGTGCCAGCAGGATTCAGGGCCGGGGCATCTATGGCTACACCTTC.